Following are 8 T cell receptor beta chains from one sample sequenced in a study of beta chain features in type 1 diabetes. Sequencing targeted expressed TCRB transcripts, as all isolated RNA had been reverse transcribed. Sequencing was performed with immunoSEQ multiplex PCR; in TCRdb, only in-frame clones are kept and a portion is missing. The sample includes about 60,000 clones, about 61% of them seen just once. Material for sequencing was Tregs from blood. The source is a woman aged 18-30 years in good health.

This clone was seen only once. CDR3 bases: TGCGCCAGCAGGATGCCGGGGACTAGCGGCTACAATGAGCAGTTCTTC. Amino acid sequence: CASRMPGTSGYNEQFF. V gene TRBV5-1 combines with J gene TRBJ2-1; 11 nucleotides line up with TRBD2. CDR1 is SGHRS and CDR2 is YFSETQ in the germline V gene. V was clipped by 5 bases and J by 3 bases; unmatched bases: 7. This CDR3 is 16 amino acids long.

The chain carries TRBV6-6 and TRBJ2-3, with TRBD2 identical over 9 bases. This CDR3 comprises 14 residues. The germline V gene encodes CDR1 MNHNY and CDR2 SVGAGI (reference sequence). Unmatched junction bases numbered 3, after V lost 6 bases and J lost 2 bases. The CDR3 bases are TGTGCCAGCAGCCCGGGACTAGCCACAGATACGCAGTATTTT. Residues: CASSPGLATDTQYF.

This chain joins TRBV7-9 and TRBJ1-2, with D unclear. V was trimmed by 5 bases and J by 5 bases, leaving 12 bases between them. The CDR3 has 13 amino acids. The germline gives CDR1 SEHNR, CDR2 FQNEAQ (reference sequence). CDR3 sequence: CASSHGEKYGYTF. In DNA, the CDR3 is TGTGCCAGCAGCCACGGAGAGAAGTATGGCTACACCTTC.

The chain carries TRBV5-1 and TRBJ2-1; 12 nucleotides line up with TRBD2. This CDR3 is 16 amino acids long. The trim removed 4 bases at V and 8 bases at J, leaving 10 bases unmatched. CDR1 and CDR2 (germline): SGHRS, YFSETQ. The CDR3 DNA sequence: TGCGCCAGCAGCGCAAGTCTAGCGGGGGGGCGGGATGAGCAGTTCTTC. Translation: CASSASLAGGRDEQFF.

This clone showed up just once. CDR3 residues: CASSPLSGGAVADTQYF. CDR3 nucleotides: TGTGCCAGCTCACCACTCAGCGGGGGGGCCGTCGCAGATACGCAGTATTTT. The chain carries TRBV18 and TRBJ2-3; 10 positions agree with TRBD2. Germline CDR1 and CDR2: KGHSH and LQKENI. This CDR3 has 17 residues. Trimming cost V 1 base and J 4 bases; bases outside gene matches: 8.

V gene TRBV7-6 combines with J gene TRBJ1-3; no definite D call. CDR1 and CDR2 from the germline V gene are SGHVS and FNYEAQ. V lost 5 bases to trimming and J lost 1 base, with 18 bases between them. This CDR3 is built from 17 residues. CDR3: CASSPNPGRYSGNTIYF. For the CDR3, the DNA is TGTGCCAGCAGCCCCAACCCGGGAAGATATTCTGGAAACACCATATATTTT.

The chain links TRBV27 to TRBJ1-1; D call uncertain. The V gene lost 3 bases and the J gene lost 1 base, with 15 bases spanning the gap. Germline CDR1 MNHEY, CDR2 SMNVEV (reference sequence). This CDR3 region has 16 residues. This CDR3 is CASSFGRGLENTEAFF. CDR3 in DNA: TGTGCCAGCAGTTTTGGGCGCGGGCTAGAGAACACTGAAGCTTTCTTT.

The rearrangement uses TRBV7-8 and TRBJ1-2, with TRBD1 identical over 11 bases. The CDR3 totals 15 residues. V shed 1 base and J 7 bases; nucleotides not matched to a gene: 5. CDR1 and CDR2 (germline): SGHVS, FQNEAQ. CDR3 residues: CASSLGTGGASGYTF. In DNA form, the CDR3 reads TGTGCCAGCAGCTTAGGGACAGGGGGCGCGTCTGGCTACACCTTC.